The clone carrying this T cell receptor beta chain appeared a few times. What it binds is not known. This CDR3 has 12 amino acids. The germline CDR1 and CDR2 sequences are SGHTA and FQGNSA. Trimming pared 5 bases from V and 10 bases from J, leaving 15 bases between. Unique molecular identifiers were incorporated when the TCRbeta library was constructed. MiXCR, run by TCRdb on the PCR reads, gives a single entry per CDR3 protein. Here the sample spans just over 950,000 distinct CDR3 sequences, about 26% being singletons. This specimen comes from a study of T-cell reconstitution after alpha-beta-depleted transplantation in children. Study-wide points: Surviving thymic progenitors and recipient T cells were the source of high TCRbeta diversity at day 60 in some patients. T-cell numbers and diversity one year post-transplant derived largely from freshly generated T cells. Several hundred expanded graft clones reportedly supplied alpha-beta T cells about two months after transplant.

The TCR was taken from a boy younger than two who had a stem cell transplant for SCID, so the T cells may come from the graft donor. The sequencing here drew on PBMCs, mostly from graft donor cells, taken 360 days after TCRalphabeta/CD19-depleted stem cell transplant. The J gene is TRBJ2-7, the V gene TRBV7-2; D gene ambiguous. The CDR3 is CASSAARTEQYF. DNA for the CDR3: TGTGCCAGCAGCGCCGCGCGTACCGAACAGTACTTC.